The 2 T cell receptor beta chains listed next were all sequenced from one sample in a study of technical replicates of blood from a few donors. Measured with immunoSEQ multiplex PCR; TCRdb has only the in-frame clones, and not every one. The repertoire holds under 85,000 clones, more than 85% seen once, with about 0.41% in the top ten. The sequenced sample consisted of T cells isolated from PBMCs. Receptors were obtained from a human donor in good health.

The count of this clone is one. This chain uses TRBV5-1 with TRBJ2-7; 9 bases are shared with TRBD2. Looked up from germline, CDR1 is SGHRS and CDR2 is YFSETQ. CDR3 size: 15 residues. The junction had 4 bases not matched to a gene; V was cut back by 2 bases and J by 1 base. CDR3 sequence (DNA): TGCGCCAGCAGCTTAAGTCTAGCGGGATCCTACGAGCAGTACTTC. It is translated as CASSLSLAGSYEQYF.

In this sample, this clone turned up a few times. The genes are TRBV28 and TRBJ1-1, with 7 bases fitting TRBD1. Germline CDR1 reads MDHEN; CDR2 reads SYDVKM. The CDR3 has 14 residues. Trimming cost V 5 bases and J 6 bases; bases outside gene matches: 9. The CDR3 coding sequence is TGTGCCAGCAGTCCCCTGACAGGGACCCCTGAAGCTTTCTTT. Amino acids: CASSPLTGTPEAFF.